This T cell receptor beta chain was sequenced in a study of human T cells and chemical hapten exposure. Study information: The study sensitized with 2% DPC on an approximately 2 cm by approximately 2 cm patch of upper inner arm skin. Per-sample TCR yields varied mainly from small pooled library volume differences.

The V end lost 5 bases, the J end lost 5 bases, and 16 bases lay between the germline ends. From germline, CDR1 is MDHEN and CDR2 SYDVKM. The CDR3 has 14 amino acids. There are many counts of this clonotype. The antigen remains undetermined. Study-level findings and limits: Expanded TCR sets contained significantly more large CDR3 similarity clusters than controls.

In the original analysis: Samples ranged from roughly 23,224 to 700,000 TCRs, with a median of 95,638. TCRdb called the RACE reads again in MiXCR, with one record for every CDR3 protein. Clone size and V and J calls follow TCRdb, not the original study. Found here are tens of thousands of distinct CDR3 sequences, roughly 9.2% of them singletons; the top ten hold approximately 3%. Time point meaning: patch test 1, 2 weeks after DPC sensitization. Treatment defined: therapeutic diphenylcyclopropenone sensitization with weekly scalp DPC. The chain has TRBV28 and TRBJ2-7, with D tentatively TRBD1 (5 bases). This sequence originates from a woman aged 40 to 49 with alopecia areata. Some clones in this sample may be carry-over from other donors' samples. This specimen consisted of whole blood, obtained in connection with sensitization to the hapten diphenylcyclopropenone (DPC). The DNA of the CDR3 is TGTGCCAGCAGTCATACTTTAGGGGCACACGAGCAGTACTTC. This gives the protein CASSHTLGAHEQYF. The full variable domain, its missing parts supplied by reference TRBV28 and TRBJ2-7, is DVKVTQSSRYLVKRTGEKVFLECVQDMDHENMFWYRQDPGLGLRLIYFSYDVKMKEKGDIPEGYSVSREKKERFSLILESASTNQTSMYLCASSHTLGAHEQYFGPGTRLTVT.